This is a list of T cell receptor beta chains from one sample in a study of spatial heterogeneity in lung cancer. From the 5' RACE reads, TCRdb called clonotypes with MiXCR, one entry per CDR3 protein. The sample shows about 45,000 distinct CDR3 sequences, approximately 12% of them seen only once. Sequenced material: PBMCs, taken at surgery. These receptors all come from a female donor with early-stage non-small cell lung cancer. CDR3s include the opening cysteine and the closing phenylalanine or tryptophan. A D gene is named only where the DNA matches it firmly. The size field is filled for only some rows; it gives once, few, many or a size class.

D gene: TRBD1
V gene: TRBV2
J gene: TRBJ2-3
clone size: .
CDR3 length: 15
CDR3 protein: CASSDPGQGSDTQYF
CDR3 DNA: TGTGCCAGCAGTGACCCGGGACAGGGAAGTGATACGCAGTATTTT

D gene: .
V gene: TRBV18
J gene: TRBJ2-3
clone size: .
CDR3 length: 15
CDR3 protein: CASSPRRSSTDTQYF
CDR3 DNA: TGTGCCAGCTCACCGAGGCGTTCTAGCACAGATACGCAGTATTTT

D gene: .
V gene: TRBV5-1
J gene: TRBJ1-1
clone size: few
CDR3 length: 15
CDR3 protein: CASSLRLQDNTEAFF
CDR3 DNA: TGCGCCAGCAGCCTTAGACTCCAAGATAACACTGAAGCTTTCTTT

D gene: TRBD1
V gene: TRBV28
J gene: TRBJ1-5
clone size: few
CDR3 length: 14
CDR3 protein: CASSPGQARQPQHF
CDR3 DNA: TGTGCCAGCAGTCCCGGACAGGCAAGGCAGCCCCAGCATTTT

D gene: .
V gene: TRBV19
J gene: TRBJ1-1
clone size: .
CDR3 length: 15
CDR3 protein: CASISVQGSHTEAFF
CDR3 DNA: TGTGCCAGTATTTCGGTTCAGGGGAGTCACACTGAAGCTTTCTTT

D gene: .
V gene: TRBV12-3/TRBV12-4
J gene: TRBJ2-3
clone size: .
CDR3 length: 13
CDR3 protein: CASSLVDTDTQYF
CDR3 DNA: TGTGCCAGCAGTTTGGTGGACACAGATACGCAGTATTTT

D gene: .
V gene: TRBV5-4
J gene: TRBJ1-1
clone size: few
CDR3 length: 14
CDR3 protein: CASSIDRSNTEAFF
CDR3 DNA: TGTGCCAGCAGCATAGACCGCTCGAACACTGAAGCTTTCTTT

D gene: .
V gene: TRBV29-1
J gene: TRBJ1-1
clone size: .
CDR3 length: 14
CDR3 protein: CSVEGGRSNTEAFF
CDR3 DNA: TGCAGCGTTGAAGGTGGTAGGTCGAACACTGAAGCTTTCTTT

D gene: .
V gene: TRBV7-8
J gene: TRBJ2-7
clone size: .
CDR3 length: 11
CDR3 protein: CASSSAPTQYF
CDR3 DNA: TGTGCCAGCAGCTCCGCTCCTACGCAGTACTTC

D gene: TRBD1
V gene: TRBV12-3/TRBV12-4
J gene: TRBJ2-2
clone size: many
CDR3 length: 13
CDR3 protein: CASSRGFPGELFF
CDR3 DNA: TGTGCCAGCAGCAGGGGGTTTCCCGGGGAGCTGTTTTTT

D gene: .
V gene: TRBV15
J gene: TRBJ1-3
clone size: many
CDR3 length: 14
CDR3 protein: CATSTRGAGNTIYF
CDR3 DNA: TGTGCCACCAGCACCCGGGGCGCCGGAAACACCATATATTTT

D gene: .
V gene: TRBV20-1
J gene: TRBJ1-4
clone size: .
CDR3 length: 15
CDR3 protein: CSANLDSATNEKLFF
CDR3 DNA: TGCAGTGCTAACCTCGACAGCGCAACTAATGAAAAACTGTTTTTT

D gene: .
V gene: TRBV19
J gene: TRBJ1-5
clone size: few
CDR3 length: 13
CDR3 protein: CASRGYSNQPQHF
CDR3 DNA: TGTGCCAGTAGGGGGTATAGCAATCAGCCCCAGCATTTT

D gene: TRBD1
V gene: TRBV12-3/TRBV12-4
J gene: TRBJ1-5
clone size: .
CDR3 length: 14
CDR3 protein: CASSTDRVGQPQHF
CDR3 DNA: TGTGCCAGCAGTACCGACAGGGTGGGTCAGCCCCAGCATTTT

D gene: .
V gene: TRBV3-1
J gene: TRBJ2-6
clone size: .
CDR3 length: 17
CDR3 protein: CASSGTGVLSGANVLTF
CDR3 DNA: TGTGCCAGCAGCGGAACTGGAGTCCTCTCTGGGGCCAACGTCCTGACTTTC

D gene: .
V gene: TRBV5-1
J gene: TRBJ2-2
clone size: few
CDR3 length: 15
CDR3 protein: CASSFFQGSSGELFF
CDR3 DNA: TGCGCCAGCAGTTTTTTTCAGGGGTCTTCCGGGGAGCTGTTTTTT

D gene: .
V gene: TRBV5-6
J gene: TRBJ2-1
clone size: .
CDR3 length: 15
CDR3 protein: CASSFRERVNNEQFF
CDR3 DNA: TGTGCCAGCAGCTTTCGGGAGCGCGTGAACAATGAGCAGTTCTTC

D gene: TRBD1
V gene: TRBV6-5
J gene: TRBJ2-7
clone size: .
CDR3 length: 14
CDR3 protein: CASRAGQGGNEQYF
CDR3 DNA: TGTGCCAGCAGGGCAGGACAGGGGGGCAACGAGCAGTACTTC

D gene: TRBD1
V gene: TRBV5-1
J gene: TRBJ2-3
clone size: few
CDR3 length: 15
CDR3 protein: CASSLETGETDTQYF
CDR3 DNA: TGCGCCAGCAGCTTGGAAACAGGGGAGACAGATACGCAGTATTTT

D gene: .
V gene: TRBV6-1
J gene: TRBJ2-3
clone size: .
CDR3 length: 18
CDR3 protein: CASSETPTGLGRTDTQYF
CDR3 DNA: TGTGCCAGCAGTGAAACCCCAACTGGACTGGGCCGCACAGATACGCAGTATTTT

D gene: TRBD2
V gene: TRBV2
J gene: TRBJ2-3
clone size: many
CDR3 length: 17
CDR3 protein: CASKFDSGGPSTDTQYF
CDR3 DNA: TGTGCCAGCAAGTTCGATAGCGGGGGACCTAGCACAGATACGCAGTATTTT

D gene: TRBD1
V gene: TRBV20-1
J gene: TRBJ1-5
clone size: few
CDR3 length: 15
CDR3 protein: CSARDRERGNQPQHF
CDR3 DNA: TGCAGTGCCCGGGACAGGGAGAGGGGTAATCAGCCCCAGCATTTT

D gene: .
V gene: TRBV27
J gene: TRBJ2-3
clone size: .
CDR3 length: 17
CDR3 protein: CASSFPAFGGGPNTQYF
CDR3 DNA: TGTGCCAGCAGTTTCCCTGCCTTCGGCGGGGGCCCCAATACGCAGTATTTT

D gene: TRBD1
V gene: TRBV6-6
J gene: TRBJ1-1
clone size: .
CDR3 length: 16
CDR3 protein: CASRPTGGGGNAEAFF
CDR3 DNA: TGTGCCAGCAGACCGACAGGGGGCGGGGGGAACGCTGAAGCTTTCTTT

D gene: TRBD2
V gene: TRBV5-1
J gene: TRBJ2-7
clone size: few
CDR3 length: 15
CDR3 protein: CASSLGGGSSYEQYF
CDR3 DNA: TGCGCCAGCAGCTTGGGGGGCGGGAGCTCCTACGAGCAGTACTTC

D gene: TRBD2
V gene: TRBV6-2/TRBV6-3
J gene: TRBJ2-1
clone size: .
CDR3 length: 15
CDR3 protein: CASSYEGLAVNEQFF
CDR3 DNA: TGTGCCAGCAGTTACGAGGGACTAGCGGTGAATGAGCAGTTCTTC

D gene: TRBD1
V gene: TRBV5-1
J gene: TRBJ1-1
clone size: many
CDR3 length: 16
CDR3 protein: CASSLGTGLMNTEAFF
CDR3 DNA: TGCGCCAGCAGCTTGGGGACAGGGCTCATGAACACTGAAGCTTTCTTT

D gene: .
V gene: TRBV28
J gene: TRBJ2-6
clone size: once
CDR3 length: 17
CDR3 protein: CASSLGRSQGGANVLTF
CDR3 DNA: TGTGCCAGCAGTTTAGGCAGGAGTCAAGGTGGGGCCAACGTCCTGACTTTC

D gene: TRBD1
V gene: TRBV7-2
J gene: TRBJ2-1
clone size: .
CDR3 length: 14
CDR3 protein: CASSLDRATNEQFF
CDR3 DNA: TGTGCCAGCAGCTTGGACAGGGCAACCAATGAGCAGTTCTTC

D gene: TRBD2
V gene: TRBV6-1
J gene: TRBJ2-3
clone size: many
CDR3 length: 18
CDR3 protein: CASSTTSGRIRNTDTQYF
CDR3 DNA: TGTGCCAGCAGTACTACTAGCGGACGTATCCGAAACACAGATACGCAGTATTTT

D gene: .
V gene: TRBV29-1
J gene: TRBJ2-1
clone size: .
CDR3 length: 12
CDR3 protein: CSVEGPYNEQFF
CDR3 DNA: TGCAGCGTTGAAGGGCCGTACAATGAGCAGTTCTTC

D gene: TRBD1
V gene: TRBV2
J gene: TRBJ2-7
clone size: .
CDR3 length: 16
CDR3 protein: CASRPGTGLASYEQYF
CDR3 DNA: TGTGCCAGCAGACCTGGGACAGGGCTAGCCTCCTACGAGCAGTACTTC

D gene: TRBD2
V gene: TRBV11-2
J gene: TRBJ2-3
clone size: few
CDR3 length: 18
CDR3 protein: CASSSRLAGGPGTDTQYF
CDR3 DNA: TGTGCCAGCAGCTCTCGACTAGCGGGGGGGCCCGGCACAGATACGCAGTATTTT

D gene: TRBD1
V gene: TRBV25-1
J gene: TRBJ1-1
clone size: many
CDR3 length: 15
CDR3 protein: CASSALRDRGTEAFF
CDR3 DNA: TGTGCCAGCAGTGCCCTTCGGGACAGGGGCACTGAAGCTTTCTTT

D gene: TRBD1
V gene: TRBV6-1
J gene: TRBJ1-5
clone size: many
CDR3 length: 15
CDR3 protein: CASSVGTGINQPQHF
CDR3 DNA: TGTGCCAGCAGTGTAGGGACAGGGATCAATCAGCCCCAGCATTTT

D gene: .
V gene: TRBV3-1
J gene: TRBJ2-7
clone size: few
CDR3 length: 13
CDR3 protein: CASSQIPQGEQYF
CDR3 DNA: TGTGCCAGCAGCCAAATTCCCCAGGGCGAGCAGTACTTC

D gene: .
V gene: TRBV3-1
J gene: TRBJ2-2
clone size: .
CDR3 length: 13
CDR3 protein: CASSRLDTGELFF
CDR3 DNA: TGTGCCAGCAGCCGCCTTGACACCGGGGAGCTGTTTTTT

D gene: .
V gene: TRBV29-1
J gene: TRBJ2-1
clone size: few
CDR3 length: 14
CDR3 protein: CSVERLLTGNEQFF
CDR3 DNA: TGCAGCGTTGAAAGGCTACTAACCGGGAATGAGCAGTTCTTC

D gene: .
V gene: TRBV21-1
J gene: TRBJ2-3
clone size: .
CDR3 length: 18
CDR3 protein: CASSIRTSGGARGDTQYF
CDR3 DNA: TGTGCCAGCAGCATCCGGACTAGCGGGGGGGCCCGGGGAGATACGCAGTATTTT

D gene: .
V gene: TRBV6-5
J gene: TRBJ2-2
clone size: .
CDR3 length: 14
CDR3 protein: CASSTGFVAGELFF
CDR3 DNA: TGTGCCAGTTCCACAGGGTTTGTAGCCGGGGAGCTGTTTTTT